A single T cell receptor beta chain is shown here with its context. The entry originates in a study of blood T cell repertoires in COVID-19. About the study: From the United States, Italy and Spain came samples of acute and convalescent COVID-19. T cells, B-cell-depleted T cells, or PBMCs provided the cDNA or gDNA that served as material.

The CDR3 runs to 13 residues. Trimming stripped 0 bases from V and 6 bases from J, with 12 bases between. The germline V gene encodes CDR1 GTSNPN and CDR2 SVGIG (reference sequence). Methods used by the authors: How many nucleated cells were present was estimated from reference gene primer amplification. Profiled with immunoSEQ multiplex PCR; TCRdb holds only in-frame clones, not every one. The DNA gave D and trimming, while V, J and clone size come from that table. In the table there are 100,000 to 150,000 clones, roughly 85% of which are singletons. The rearrangement links TRBV30 to TRBJ2-7, with D tentatively TRBD2 (5 bases). The receptor comes from a human donor in a cohort sampled during active COVID-19. Sequencing was done on a sample of peripheral blood. The CDR3 bases are TGTGCCTGGAGTGTAGGGAGTTCCGGCGAGCAGTACTTC. It encodes CAWSVGSSGEQYF.